This T cell receptor beta chain stems from a study of blood T cell repertoires in COVID-19. Study background: Material from acute and convalescent COVID-19 was sourced from the United States, Italy and Spain.

Assay: immunoSEQ multiplex PCR; the TCRdb copy retains only in-frame clones and omits some. The sample comprises approximately 220,000 clones, approximately 90% of which are singletons, and roughly 2.6% rests with the top ten. CDR3 length equals 16 residues. Germline V gene sequence: CDR1 SGHRS, CDR2 YFSETQ. Trimming took 4 bases from V and 4 from J, leaving 20 bases between them. The sequence was obtained from a woman between 25 and 40 years old with acute COVID-19. The sequenced sample consisted of PBMCs or T cells enriched from blood (not recorded which). This chain links TRBV5-1 with TRBJ2-5; TRBD2 is a possible D gene (6 bases). The CDR3 reads CASSREPGGGLETQYF. Written as DNA, the CDR3 is TGCGCCAGCAGCCGCGAACCCGGGGGAGGTCTAGAGACCCAGTACTTC.